This TCR beta chain was retrieved from a study of cytotoxic CD8 clonotypes in ibrutinib-treated CLL. Study in general: 11 relapsed/refractory, approximately 15 treatment-naive; around 18 IGHV unmutated. Response sampling took place at median 12 months of treatment, range 6 to 36.

The repertoire was sequenced with immunoSEQ multiplex PCR; TCRdb's copy has only in-frame clones and lacks some. Of approximately 200,000 clones listed, around 72% are singletons. General study findings and limits: Exceeding age-matched healthy donors, baseline clonality also tracked the counts of circulating CD8+ T cells. Public clonotypes, found uncommonly, either contracted or stayed stable on treatment.

Comment on this clone: Its antigen is unidentified.

The V gene's germline CDR1 is WNHNN and CDR2 SYGVQD (reference sequence). This CDR3 is built from 19 residues. V gave up 6 bases and J gave up 3 bases; unmatched junction bases: 16. The receptor was derived from a human donor with chronic lymphocytic leukemia. The chain employs TRBV10-1 and TRBJ2-1; 11 bases agree with TRBD1. The specimen comprised PBMCs, sampled after 24 months of ibrutinib treatment. The CDR3 spells CASRENSGTGGANYNEQFF. The CDR3 region has the DNA TGCGCCAGCAGAGAGAATTCCGGGACAGGGGGAGCTAACTACAATGAGCAGTTCTTC.